The source of this T cell receptor (beta chain) is a study of T cell repertoires in cytomegalovirus infection. About the study: CMV epitopes in the study were HLA-C-restricted (recently identified) and HLA-B-restricted (well studied). Notes on the study in general: Predominance within the ex vivo response was attributable to HLA-C-restricted CMV-specific TCR beta clonotypes.

This clonotype appeared a single time. The antigen is unknown. The CDR3 loop spans 14 amino acids. CDR1 MNHEY and CDR2 SMNVEV come from the germline V gene (reference sequence). After removal of 6 bases from V and 2 bases from J, the junction contained 7 bases not matched to a gene. TCRdb reprocessed the reads via MiXCR and lists one record per CDR3 protein. The sample includes 50,000 to 65,000 distinct CDR3 sequences, over 15% of them seen just once. The sequence came from a human donor in good health (CMV status not recorded). Some clones in this sample may be carry-over from other donors' samples. J is TRBJ2-7 and V is TRBV27; 7 nucleotides line up with TRBD2. This material consisted of CD8+ T cells from cultured PBMCs, taken from culture after CMV antigen stimulation. In nucleotides, the CDR3 is TGTGCCAGCAGGGAAACGGGACTACCCTACGAGCAGTACTTC. It codes for CASRETGLPYEQYF.